This T cell receptor (beta chain) was sequenced for a study of blood T cells in healthy people across ages. Together with a sample-barcoded 5' primer, a J-beta primer mix was included in a second PCR lasting about 6 to 11 cycles. TCRdb processed the 5' RACE reads anew with MiXCR; each CDR3 protein has one entry. The sample comprises about 830,000 distinct CDR3 sequences, about 62% of which are singletons, and 22% rests with the top ten. The CDR3 has 14 residues. CDR1 is KGHDR and CDR2 is SFDVKD in the germline V gene. The sequenced sample consisted of blood. The chain links TRBV24-1 to TRBJ2-4, with a weak D call TRBD1 (5 bases). The DNA end lines up better with TRBJ2-7; the J call may be wrong. The TCR originated in a man younger than 45 in good health. The CDR3 DNA reads TGTGCCACCAGTGATGGGCAGGGATTAAACGAGCAGTACTTC. Its translation: CATSDGQGLNEQYF.